A selection of T cell receptor beta chains follows, all from one sample in a study of shared clonotypes between healthy human individuals. Clones were sequenced by immunoSEQ multiplex PCR, and TCRdb holds only the in-frame ones, with some missing. Here the sample spans millions of clones, roughly 94% being singletons. Specimen: naive CD8+ T cells sorted from blood. The origin of the receptors is a man aged 18 to 30 in good health. Each CDR3 is given with its conserved first and last residue. The D gene is left open where the match is weak. The size field is filled for only some rows; it gives once, few, many or a size class.

CDR3 length	V gene	J gene	clone size	D gene	CDR3 protein	CDR3 DNA
12	TRBV10-1	TRBJ2-1	NA	NA	CASGTFDNEQFF	TGCGCCAGTGGGACTTTCGACAATGAGCAGTTCTTC
16	TRBV6-5	TRBJ1-4	NA	NA	CASSSRTHLGNEKLFF	TGTGCCAGCAGTTCCCGAACCCATTTGGGAAATGAAAAACTGTTTTTT
16	TRBV7-9	TRBJ1-3	once	NA	CASSSGEIGSGNTIYF	TGTGCCAGCAGCTCCGGGGAAATCGGGTCTGGAAACACCATATATTTT
13	TRBV6-5	TRBJ2-7	NA	NA	CASSYQGSYEQYF	TGTGCCAGCAGTTACCAGGGCTCCTACGAGCAGTACTTC
15	TRBV7-6	TRBJ2-5	NA	NA	CASSLGSGFQETQYF	TGTGCCAGCAGCTTAGGTTCAGGTTTTCAAGAGACCCAGTACTTC
17	TRBV19	TRBJ1-1	once	TRBD1	CARIRFKGASYHTEAFF	TGTGCCAGAATCCGCTTCAAGGGGGCGAGTTATCACACTGAAGCTTTCTTT
15	TRBV6-5	TRBJ2-7	NA	TRBD2	CASSKLAGGSYEQYF	TGTGCCAGCAGCAAACTAGCGGGAGGATCCTACGAGCAGTACTTC
13	TRBV25-1	TRBJ2-7	once	NA	CASSARVAYEQYF	TGTGCCAGCAGTGCGAGGGTCGCCTACGAGCAGTACTTC
15	TRBV30	TRBJ1-2	NA	TRBD1	CAWSVEGQGSYGYTF	TGTGCCTGGAGTGTCGAGGGACAGGGATCCTATGGCTACACCTTC
15	TRBV11-2	TRBJ2-1	NA	NA	CASSLAPGVYNEQFF	TGTGCCAGCAGCTTAGCCCCCGGGGTTTACAATGAGCAGTTCTTC
16	TRBV6-1	TRBJ2-5	NA	NA	CASSELGTGKKETQYF	TGTGCCAGCAGTGAATTAGGGACCGGGAAAAAAGAGACCCAGTACTTC
19	TRBV2	TRBJ1-1	NA	NA	CASSEWELVGMEGNTEAFF	TGTGCCAGCAGTGAATGGGAACTCGTTGGGATGGAGGGGAACACTGAAGCTTTCTTT
13	TRBV28	TRBJ2-7	NA	TRBD2	CASSEAGGYEQYF	TGTGCCAGCAGTGAGGCGGGAGGCTACGAGCAGTACTTC
12	TRBV5-4	TRBJ2-7	NA	NA	CASSSGEYEQYF	TGTGCCAGCAGCTCCGGGGAGTACGAGCAGTACTTC
16	TRBV7-6	TRBJ2-1	NA	TRBD2	CASSSRLAGVGNEQFF	TGTGCCAGCAGCTCGAGACTAGCGGGAGTAGGGAATGAGCAGTTCTTC
12	TRBV6-6	TRBJ1-4	NA	NA	CASSYLREKLFF	TGTGCCAGCAGTTACTTGCGAGAAAAACTGTTTTTT
14	TRBV7-9	TRBJ2-7	NA	TRBD1	CASGPSGTGNEQYF	TGTGCCAGCGGACCTTCGGGGACAGGGAACGAGCAGTACTTC
16	TRBV28	TRBJ2-4	NA	TRBD1	CASSLDRVTAKNIQYF	TGTGCCAGCAGTTTAGACAGGGTCACGGCCAAAAACATTCAGTACTTC
15	TRBV4-1	TRBJ1-1	NA	TRBD1	CASSQEGQANTEAFF	TGCGCCAGCAGCCAAGAAGGACAGGCAAACACTGAAGCTTTCTTT
14	TRBV28	TRBJ1-1	NA	TRBD1	CASSTDREGTEAFF	TGTGCCAGCAGTACGGACAGGGAGGGCACTGAAGCTTTCTTT
13	TRBV29-1	TRBJ2-1	NA	NA	CSVEGTSGNEQFF	TGCAGCGTTGAAGGGACATCGGGTAATGAGCAGTTCTTC
15	TRBV7-2	TRBJ2-5	NA	NA	CASSSIRGIQETQYF	TGTGCCAGCAGCTCGATCCGGGGTATCCAAGAGACCCAGTACTTC
13	TRBV29-1	TRBJ2-1	NA	NA	CSVERGTGNEQFF	TGCAGCGTTGAACGTGGGACGGGCAATGAGCAGTTCTTC
15	TRBV7-9	TRBJ2-7	once	NA	CASSLAVGGAYEQYF	TGTGCCAGCAGCTTAGCGGTAGGGGGTGCCTACGAGCAGTACTTC
13	TRBV15	TRBJ1-1	NA	NA	CATSMAERTEAFF	TGTGCCACCAGCATGGCGGAAAGGACTGAAGCTTTCTTT
15	TRBV11-2	TRBJ2-7	NA	TRBD2	CASSRLTSGSYEQYF	TGTGCCAGCAGCCGGTTGACTAGCGGCTCCTACGAGCAGTACTTC
12	TRBV6-4	TRBJ2-1	NA	NA	CAQNGSSSEQFF	TGTGCCCAAAACGGCAGTTCGAGTGAGCAGTTCTTC
15	TRBV7-9	TRBJ1-2	NA	TRBD1	CASSDGTVPNYGYTF	TGTGCCAGCAGCGACGGGACAGTCCCTAACTATGGCTACACCTTC
14	TRBV27	TRBJ2-5	NA	TRBD1	CASGWTGPQETQYF	TGTGCCAGCGGATGGACAGGGCCCCAAGAGACCCAGTACTTC
14	TRBV5-6	TRBJ2-7	NA	NA	CASSFQHRSYEQYF	TGTGCCAGCAGCTTCCAGCACAGGAGCTACGAGCAGTACTTC
15	TRBV19	TRBJ1-2	NA	NA	CASSNPRDGDYGYTF	TGTGCCAGTAGTAACCCTAGGGACGGAGACTATGGCTACACCTTC
16	TRBV5-6	TRBJ1-5	NA	TRBD1	CASSLWGQGVSTPQHF	TGTGCCAGCAGCTTATGGGGACAGGGGGTAAGTACGCCCCAGCATTTT
13	TRBV27	TRBJ2-7	once	TRBD2	CASSFSGGYEQYF	TGTGCCAGCAGTTTTTCGGGAGGCTACGAGCAGTACTTC
16	TRBV6-5	TRBJ2-7	once	NA	CASSYGLGGSHYEQYF	TGTGCCAGCAGTTACGGCCTTGGGGGAAGTCACTACGAGCAGTACTTC
17	TRBV15	TRBJ2-3	NA	TRBD1	CATSRTAGTGLTDTQYF	TGTGCCACCAGCAGAACCGCCGGGACAGGACTCACAGATACGCAGTATTTT
14	TRBV10-1	TRBJ2-3	NA	NA	CASSDGRATDTQYF	TGCGCCAGCAGTGACGGCAGGGCCACAGATACGCAGTATTTT
12	TRBV11-2	TRBJ1-1	NA	TRBD1	CASSLTGGQAFF	TGTGCCAGCAGCTTAACAGGGGGACAAGCTTTCTTT
15	TRBV29-1	TRBJ1-4	NA	NA	CSASIYEATNEKLFF	TGCAGCGCCTCCATTTATGAGGCAACTAATGAAAAACTGTTTTTT
15	TRBV4-3	TRBJ2-7	NA	NA	CASSRSGPGDYEQYF	TGCGCCAGCAGCCGCAGTGGCCCTGGGGACTACGAGCAGTACTTC
16	TRBV6-4	TRBJ2-1	NA	NA	CASSDSVGLSGNEQFF	TGTGCCAGCAGTGACTCGGTGGGGCTTTCTGGTAATGAGCAGTTCTTC
15	TRBV5-6	TRBJ2-7	NA	TRBD1	CASRDMDRYSYEQYF	TGTGCCAGCAGAGATATGGACAGGTACTCCTACGAGCAGTACTTC
15	TRBV6-1	TRBJ1-2	NA	NA	CASSEFLPEVDGYTF	TGTGCCAGCAGTGAATTTTTGCCGGAGGTGGATGGCTACACCTTC